One sample yielded the 6 T cell receptor beta chains listed below, sequenced in a study of technical replicates of blood from a handful of donors. Libraries were prepared by immunoSEQ multiplex PCR; TCRdb keeps only in-frame clonotypes and omits some of them. The sample carries some 80,000 clones, around 94% recorded once. The specimen sequenced was T cells isolated from PBMCs. These receptors were collected from a human donor in good health.

This clone was counted a single time. V is TRBV9 and J is TRBJ2-7, with D possibly matching TRBD2 (5 bases). Trimming left V 0 bases short and J 2 bases short, with 12 bases between. The CDR3 spans 15 residues. Per germline, CDR1 SGDLS and CDR2 YYNGEE. CDR3 nucleotide sequence: TGTGCCAGCAGCGTAGAAGTTGGGGAGACCTACGAGCAGTACTTC. This codes for CASSVEVGETYEQYF.

J is TRBJ1-5 and V is TRBV2, with 9 bases that match TRBD1. Per germline, CDR1 SNHLY and CDR2 FYNNEI. The CDR3 sequence is 14 residues long. Germline trimming cut 7 bases from V and 6 bases from J; bases unmatched to any gene: 7. The DNA of the CDR3 is TGTGCCAGCAACCTACAGGGGGCCCGTCAGCCCCAGCATTTT. The encoded protein is CASNLQGARQPQHF.

The chain carries TRBV10-2 and TRBJ1-5; D uncertain. With 2 bases removed from V and 4 bases from J, the gap between germline ends came to 6 bases. This CDR3 has 13 amino acids. From germline, CDR1 is WSHSY and CDR2 SAAADI. The CDR3 coding sequence is TGCGCCAGCAGTGAGACTCTTAATCAGCCCCAGCATTTT. It codes for CASSETLNQPQHF.

The genes are TRBV11-2 and TRBJ2-1; 7 bases agree with TRBD2. The V gene end was trimmed by 1 base and the J gene end by 3 bases; junction bases not matched to a gene: 15. Per the germline V gene, CDR1 is SGHAT and CDR2 is FQNNGV. This CDR3 spans 19 amino acids. CDR3 region: CASSLGGRGGPTSYNEQFF. CDR3 bases: TGTGCCAGCAGCTTAGGGGGGAGGGGCGGGCCCACGAGCTACAATGAGCAGTTCTTC. The variable domain in full, completed from reference TRBV11-2 and TRBJ2-1, reads EAGVAQSPRYKIIEKRQSVAFWCNPISGHATLYWYQQILGQGPKLLIQFQNNGVVDDSQLPKDRFSAERLKGVDSTLKIQPAKLEDSAVYLCASSLGGRGGPTSYNEQFFGPGTRLTVL.

This rearrangement joins TRBV5-1 to TRBJ2-3; 9 bases fit TRBD1. V was pared by 0 bases and J by 3 bases, with 8 bases of the junction left unmatched. From germline, CDR1 is SGHRS and CDR2 YFSETQ. CDR3 size: 17 residues. CDR3 DNA: TGCGCCAGCAGCTTGGGAGAAACAGGGGGCAGAACAGATACGCAGTATTTT. Residues: CASSLGETGGRTDTQYF.

The chain uses TRBV5-1 and TRBJ2-7; D is perhaps TRBD1 (6 bases). The CDR3 sequence is 14 residues long. CDR1 is SGHRS, CDR2 YFSETQ, per germline. V lost 5 bases and J 5 bases, leaving 17 bases between the germline ends. DNA for the CDR3: TGCGCCAGCAGTCCAGGACAGACTTGGAACGAGCAGTACTTC. Amino acid sequence: CASSPGQTWNEQYF. The variable domain in full, with the rest retrieved from reference TRBV5-1 and TRBJ2-7, is KAGVTQTPRYLIKTRGQQVTLSCSPISGHRSVSWYQQTPGQGLQFLFEYFSETQRNKGNFPGRFSGRQFSNSRSEMNVSTLELGDSALYLCASSPGQTWNEQYFGPGTRLTVT.